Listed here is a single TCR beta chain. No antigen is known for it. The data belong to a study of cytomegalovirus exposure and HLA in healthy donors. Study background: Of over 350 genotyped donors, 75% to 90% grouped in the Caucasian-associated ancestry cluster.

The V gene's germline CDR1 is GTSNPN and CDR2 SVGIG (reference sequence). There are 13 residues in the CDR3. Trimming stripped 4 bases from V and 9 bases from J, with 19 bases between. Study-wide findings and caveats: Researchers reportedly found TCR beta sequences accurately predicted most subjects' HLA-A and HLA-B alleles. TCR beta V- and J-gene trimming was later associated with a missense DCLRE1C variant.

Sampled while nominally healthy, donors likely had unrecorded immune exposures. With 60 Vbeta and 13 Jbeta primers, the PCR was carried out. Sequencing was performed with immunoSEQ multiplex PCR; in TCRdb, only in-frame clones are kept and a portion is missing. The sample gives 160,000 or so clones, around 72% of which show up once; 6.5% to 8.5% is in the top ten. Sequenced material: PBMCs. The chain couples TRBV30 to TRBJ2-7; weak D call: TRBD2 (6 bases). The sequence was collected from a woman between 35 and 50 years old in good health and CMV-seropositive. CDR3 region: CAWTREEGTAQYF. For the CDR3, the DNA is TGTGCCTGGACCAGAGAGGAGGGGACTGCGCAGTACTTC.